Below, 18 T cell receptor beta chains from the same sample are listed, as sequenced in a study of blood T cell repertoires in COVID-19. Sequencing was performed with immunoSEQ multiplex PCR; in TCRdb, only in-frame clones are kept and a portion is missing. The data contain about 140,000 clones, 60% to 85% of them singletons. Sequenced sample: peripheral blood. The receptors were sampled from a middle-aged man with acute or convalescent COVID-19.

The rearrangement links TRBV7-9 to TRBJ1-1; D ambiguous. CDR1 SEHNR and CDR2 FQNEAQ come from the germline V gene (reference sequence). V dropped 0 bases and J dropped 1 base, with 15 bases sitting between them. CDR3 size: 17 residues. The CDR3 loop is CASSLAIASDPNTEAFF. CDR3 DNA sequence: TGTGCCAGCAGCTTAGCTATCGCCTCAGATCCGAACACTGAAGCTTTCTTT.

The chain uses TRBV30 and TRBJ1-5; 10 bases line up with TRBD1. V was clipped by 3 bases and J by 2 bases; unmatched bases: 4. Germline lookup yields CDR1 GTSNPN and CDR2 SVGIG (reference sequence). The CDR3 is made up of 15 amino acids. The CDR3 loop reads CAWSRDRGGNQPQHF. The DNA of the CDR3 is TGTGCCTGGAGCCGGGACAGGGGCGGCAATCAGCCCCAGCATTTT. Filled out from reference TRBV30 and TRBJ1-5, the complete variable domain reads SQTIHQWPATLVQPVGSPLSLECTVEGTSNPNLYWYRQAAGRGLQLLFYSVGIGQISSEVPQNLSASRPQDRQFILSSKKLLLSDSGFYLCAWSRDRGGNQPQHFGDGTRLSIL.

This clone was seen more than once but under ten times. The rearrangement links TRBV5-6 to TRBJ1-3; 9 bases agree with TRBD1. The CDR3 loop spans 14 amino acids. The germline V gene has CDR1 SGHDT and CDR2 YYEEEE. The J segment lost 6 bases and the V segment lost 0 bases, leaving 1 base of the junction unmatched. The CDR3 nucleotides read TGTGCCAGCAGCTTGGGACAGGGGGTAAACACCATATATTTT. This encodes CASSLGQGVNTIYF. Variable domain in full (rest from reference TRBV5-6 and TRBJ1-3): DAGVTQSPTHLIKTRGQQVTLRCSPKSGHDTVSWYQQALGQGPQFIFQYYEEEERQRGNFPDRFSGHQFPNYSSELNVNALLLGDSALYLCASSLGQGVNTIYFGEGSWLTVV.

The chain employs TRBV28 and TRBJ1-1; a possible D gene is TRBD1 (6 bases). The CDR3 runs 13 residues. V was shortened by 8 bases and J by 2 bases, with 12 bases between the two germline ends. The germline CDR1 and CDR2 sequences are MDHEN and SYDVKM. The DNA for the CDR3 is TGTGCCAGCTGGGGACATTTCAACACTGAAGCTTTCTTT. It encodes CASWGHFNTEAFF.

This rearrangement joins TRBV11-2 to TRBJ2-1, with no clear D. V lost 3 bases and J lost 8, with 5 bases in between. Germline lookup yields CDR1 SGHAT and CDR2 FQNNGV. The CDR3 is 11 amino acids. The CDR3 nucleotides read TGTGCCAGCAGCTTCTATGATGAGCAGTTCTTC. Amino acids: CASSFYDEQFF.

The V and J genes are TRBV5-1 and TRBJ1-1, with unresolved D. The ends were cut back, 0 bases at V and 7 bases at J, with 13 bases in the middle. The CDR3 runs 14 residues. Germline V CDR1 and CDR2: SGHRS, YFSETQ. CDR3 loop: CASSLDAGWNEAFF. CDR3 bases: TGCGCCAGCAGCTTGGATGCGGGCTGGAATGAAGCTTTCTTT.

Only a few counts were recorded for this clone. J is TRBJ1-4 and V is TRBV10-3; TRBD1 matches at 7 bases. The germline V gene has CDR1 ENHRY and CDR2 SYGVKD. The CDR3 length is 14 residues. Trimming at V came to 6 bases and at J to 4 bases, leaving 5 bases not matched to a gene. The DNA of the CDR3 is TGTGCCATCAGCCCGGGACAGTTTAATGAAAAACTGTTTTTT. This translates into CAISPGQFNEKLFF.

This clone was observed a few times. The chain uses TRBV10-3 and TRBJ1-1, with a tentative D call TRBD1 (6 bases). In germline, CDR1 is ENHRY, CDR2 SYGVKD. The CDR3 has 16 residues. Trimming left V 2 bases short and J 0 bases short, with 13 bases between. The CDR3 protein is CAISEPPQGMNTEAFF. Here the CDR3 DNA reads TGTGCCATCAGTGAGCCCCCCCAGGGGATGAACACTGAAGCTTTCTTT.

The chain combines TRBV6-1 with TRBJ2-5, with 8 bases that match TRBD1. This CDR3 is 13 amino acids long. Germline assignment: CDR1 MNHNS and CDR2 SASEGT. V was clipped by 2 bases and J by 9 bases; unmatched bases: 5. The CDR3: CASSEQGAGAQYF. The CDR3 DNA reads TGTGCCAGCAGTGAACAGGGGGCTGGGGCCCAGTACTTC.

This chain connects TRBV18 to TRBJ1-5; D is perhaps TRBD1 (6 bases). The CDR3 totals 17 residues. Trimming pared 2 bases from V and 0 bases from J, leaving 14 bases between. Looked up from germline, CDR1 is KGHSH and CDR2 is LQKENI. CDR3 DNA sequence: TGTGCCAGCTCACCAGTTCGGCAGGGGAATAGCAATCAGCCCCAGCATTTT. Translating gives CASSPVRQGNSNQPQHF. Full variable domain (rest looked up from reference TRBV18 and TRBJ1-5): NAGVMQNPRHLVRRRGQEARLRCSPMKGHSHVYWYRQLPEEGLKFMVYLQKENIIDESGMPKERFSAEFPKEGPSILRIQQVVRGDSAAYFCASSPVRQGNSNQPQHFGDGTRLSIL.

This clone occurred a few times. The CDR3 DNA follows: TGCAGCGTCGACAGACAGGGTGGCATGGGCGGCTACACCTTC. This codes for CSVDRQGGMGGYTF. The chain employs TRBV29-1 and TRBJ1-2; TRBD1 matches at 7 bases. V lost 6 bases, J lost 8 bases, and 15 bases stayed unmatched. The CDR3 sequence is 14 residues long. Germline V gene lookup returns CDR1 SQVTM and CDR2 ANQGSEA.

This CDR3 reads CASSSRSYEQYV. The CDR3 DNA follows: TGTGCCAGCAGCTCTCGGAGCTACGAGCAGTACGTC. J is TRBJ2-7 and V is TRBV3-1 (or the pseudogene TRBV3-2), with D unresolved. The CDR3 is made up of 12 amino acids. The germline V gene has CDR1 LGHDT and CDR2 YNNKEL (reference sequence). With 5 bases removed from V and 3 bases from J, the gap between germline ends came to 8 bases.

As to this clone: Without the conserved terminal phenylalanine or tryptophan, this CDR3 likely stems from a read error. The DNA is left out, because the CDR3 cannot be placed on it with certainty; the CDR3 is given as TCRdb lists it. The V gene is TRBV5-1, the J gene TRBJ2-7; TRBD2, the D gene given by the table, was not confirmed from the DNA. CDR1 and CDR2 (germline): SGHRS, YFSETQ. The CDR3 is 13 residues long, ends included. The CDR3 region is CASPRRGGTSHFL.

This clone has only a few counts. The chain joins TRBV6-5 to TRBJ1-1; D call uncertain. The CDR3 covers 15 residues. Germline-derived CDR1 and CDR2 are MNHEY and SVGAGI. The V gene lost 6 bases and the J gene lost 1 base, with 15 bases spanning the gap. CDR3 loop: CASRISRWSNTEAFF. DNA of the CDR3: TGTGCCAGCAGGATCTCACGGTGGTCGAACACTGAAGCTTTCTTT.

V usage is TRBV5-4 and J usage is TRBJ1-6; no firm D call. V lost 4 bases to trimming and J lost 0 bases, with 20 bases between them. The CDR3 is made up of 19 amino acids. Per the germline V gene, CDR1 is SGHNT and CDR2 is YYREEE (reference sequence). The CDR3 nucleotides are TGTGCCAGCAGCACCCGACCTCAACCAACGGGCTCCTATAATTCACCCCTCCACTTT. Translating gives CASSTRPQPTGSYNSPLHF.

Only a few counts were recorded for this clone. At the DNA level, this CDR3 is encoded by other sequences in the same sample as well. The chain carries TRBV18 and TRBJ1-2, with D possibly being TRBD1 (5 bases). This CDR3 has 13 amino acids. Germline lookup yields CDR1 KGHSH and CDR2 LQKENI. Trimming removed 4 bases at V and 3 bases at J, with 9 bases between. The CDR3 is CASSRQGDYGYTF. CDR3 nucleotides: TGTGCCAGCTCACGTCAAGGGGACTATGGCTACACCTTC.

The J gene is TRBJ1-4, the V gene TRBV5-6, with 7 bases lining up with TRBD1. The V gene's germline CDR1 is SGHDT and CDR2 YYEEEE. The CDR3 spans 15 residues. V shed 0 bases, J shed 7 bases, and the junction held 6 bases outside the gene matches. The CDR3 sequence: CASSLETGLSEKLFF. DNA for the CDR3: TGTGCCAGCAGCTTGGAGACAGGGCTTAGTGAAAAACTGTTTTTT.

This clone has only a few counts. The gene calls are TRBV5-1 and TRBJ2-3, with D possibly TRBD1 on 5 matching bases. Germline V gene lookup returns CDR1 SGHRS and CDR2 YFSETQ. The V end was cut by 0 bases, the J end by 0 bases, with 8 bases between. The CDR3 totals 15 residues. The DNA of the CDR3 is TGCGCCAGCAGCTTGGACCGACAGAGCACAGATACGCAGTATTTT. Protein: CASSLDRQSTDTQYF.